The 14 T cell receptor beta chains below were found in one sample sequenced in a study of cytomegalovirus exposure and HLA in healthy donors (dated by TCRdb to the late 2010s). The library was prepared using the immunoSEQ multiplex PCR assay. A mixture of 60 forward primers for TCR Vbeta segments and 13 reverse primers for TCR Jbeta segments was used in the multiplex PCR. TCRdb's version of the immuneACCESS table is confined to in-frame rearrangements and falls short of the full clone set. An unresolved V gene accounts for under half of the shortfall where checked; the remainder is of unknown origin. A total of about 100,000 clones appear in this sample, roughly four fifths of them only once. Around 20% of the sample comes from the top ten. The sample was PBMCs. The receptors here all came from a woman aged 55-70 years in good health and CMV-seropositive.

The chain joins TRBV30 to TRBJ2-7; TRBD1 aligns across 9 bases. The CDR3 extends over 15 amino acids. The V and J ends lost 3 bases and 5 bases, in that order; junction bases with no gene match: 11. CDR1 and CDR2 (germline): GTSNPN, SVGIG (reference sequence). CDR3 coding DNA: TGTGCCTGGAGGGGGATTGGACAGGGGTTTCACGAGCAGTACTTC. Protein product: CAWRGIGQGFHEQYF.

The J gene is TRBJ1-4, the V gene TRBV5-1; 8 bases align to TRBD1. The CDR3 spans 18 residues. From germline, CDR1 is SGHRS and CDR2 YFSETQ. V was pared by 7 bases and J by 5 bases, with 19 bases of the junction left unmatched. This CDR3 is CASADPSATGTGNEKLFF. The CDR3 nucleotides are TGCGCCAGCGCGGATCCGTCCGCGACCGGGACAGGAAATGAAAAACTGTTTTTT.

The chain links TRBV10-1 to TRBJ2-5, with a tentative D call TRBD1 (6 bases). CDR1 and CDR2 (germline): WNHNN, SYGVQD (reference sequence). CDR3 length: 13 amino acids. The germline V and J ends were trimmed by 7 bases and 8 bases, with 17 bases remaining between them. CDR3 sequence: CASNADSEKTQYF. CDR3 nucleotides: TGCGCCAGCAATGCGGACAGCGAGAAAACCCAGTACTTC.

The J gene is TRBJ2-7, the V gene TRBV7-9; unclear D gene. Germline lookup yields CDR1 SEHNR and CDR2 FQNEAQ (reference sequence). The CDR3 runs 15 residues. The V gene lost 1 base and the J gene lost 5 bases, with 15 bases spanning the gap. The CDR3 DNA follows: TGTGCCAGCAGCTTAGTCGGCGGATCCGGCGACGAGCAGTACTTC. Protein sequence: CASSLVGGSGDEQYF.

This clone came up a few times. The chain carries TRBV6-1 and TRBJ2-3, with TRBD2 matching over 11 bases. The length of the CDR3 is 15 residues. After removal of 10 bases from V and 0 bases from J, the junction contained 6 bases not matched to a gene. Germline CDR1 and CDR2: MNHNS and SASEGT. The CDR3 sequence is CANTLAGASTDTQYF. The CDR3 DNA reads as TGTGCCAACACACTAGCGGGGGCTAGCACAGATACGCAGTATTTT.

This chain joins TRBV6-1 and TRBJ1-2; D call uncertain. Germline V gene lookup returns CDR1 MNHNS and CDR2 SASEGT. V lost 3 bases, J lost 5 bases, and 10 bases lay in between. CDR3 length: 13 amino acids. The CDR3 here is CASSEGEVYGYTF. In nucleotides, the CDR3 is TGTGCCAGCAGTGAGGGAGAAGTTTATGGCTACACCTTC.

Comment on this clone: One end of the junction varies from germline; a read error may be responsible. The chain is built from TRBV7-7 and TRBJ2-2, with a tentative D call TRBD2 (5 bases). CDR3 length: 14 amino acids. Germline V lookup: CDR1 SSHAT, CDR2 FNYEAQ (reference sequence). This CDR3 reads CASSLVEGTGELFF. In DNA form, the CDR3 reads TGTGCTAGCAGCCTCGTAGAGGGCACCGGGGAGCTGTTTTTT.

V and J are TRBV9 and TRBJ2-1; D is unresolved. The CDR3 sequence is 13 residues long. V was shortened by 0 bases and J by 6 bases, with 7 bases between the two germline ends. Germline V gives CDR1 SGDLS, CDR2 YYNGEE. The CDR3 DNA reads TGTGCCAGCAGCGTAGACCAGGCCAATGAGCAGTTCTTC. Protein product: CASSVDQANEQFF.

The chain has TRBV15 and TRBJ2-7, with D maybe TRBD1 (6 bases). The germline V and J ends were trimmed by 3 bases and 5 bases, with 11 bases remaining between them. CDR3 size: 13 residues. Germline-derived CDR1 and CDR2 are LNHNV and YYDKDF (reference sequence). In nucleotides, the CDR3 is TGTGCCACCAGCAGTGAAACAGGGAACGAGCAGTACTTC. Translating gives CATSSETGNEQYF.

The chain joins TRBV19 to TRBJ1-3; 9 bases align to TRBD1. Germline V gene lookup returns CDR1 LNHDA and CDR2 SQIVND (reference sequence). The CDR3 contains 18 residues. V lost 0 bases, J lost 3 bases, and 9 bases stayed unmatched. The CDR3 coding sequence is TGTGCCAGTAGTATAGATCCGGGACAGGGAGTCCGTGGAAACACCATATATTTT. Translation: CASSIDPGQGVRGNTIYF. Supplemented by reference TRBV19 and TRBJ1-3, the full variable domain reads DGGITQSPKYLFRKEGQNVTLSCEQNLNHDAMYWYRQDPGQGLRLIYYSQIVNDFQKGDIAEGYSVSREKKESFPLTVTSAQKNPTAFYLCASSIDPGQGVRGNTIYFGEGSWLTVV.

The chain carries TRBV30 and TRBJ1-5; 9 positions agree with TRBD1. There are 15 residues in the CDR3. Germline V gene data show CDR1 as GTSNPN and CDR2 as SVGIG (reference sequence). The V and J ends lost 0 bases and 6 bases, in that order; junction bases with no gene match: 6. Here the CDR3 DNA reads TGTGCCTGGAGTGTACGGGACAGGGCTCGTCAGCCCCAGCATTTT. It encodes CAWSVRDRARQPQHF.

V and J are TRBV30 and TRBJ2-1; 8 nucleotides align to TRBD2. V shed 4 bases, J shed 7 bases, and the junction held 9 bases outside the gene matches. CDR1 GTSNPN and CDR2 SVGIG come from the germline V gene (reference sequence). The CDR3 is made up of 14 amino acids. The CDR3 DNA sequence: TGTGCCTGGAAGGTGGTAGCGGGAAGAAATGAGCAGTTCTTC. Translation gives CAWKVVAGRNEQFF.

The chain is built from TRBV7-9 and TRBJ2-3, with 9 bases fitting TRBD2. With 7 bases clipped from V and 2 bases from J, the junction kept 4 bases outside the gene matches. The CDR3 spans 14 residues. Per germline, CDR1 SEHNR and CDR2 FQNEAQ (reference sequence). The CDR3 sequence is CASTSGRTTDTQYF. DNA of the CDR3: TGTGCCAGCACGAGCGGGAGGACCACAGATACGCAGTATTTT.

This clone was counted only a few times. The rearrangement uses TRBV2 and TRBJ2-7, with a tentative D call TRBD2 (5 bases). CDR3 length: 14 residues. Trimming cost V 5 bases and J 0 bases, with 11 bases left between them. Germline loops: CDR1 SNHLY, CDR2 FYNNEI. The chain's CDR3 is CASSRERSSYEQYF. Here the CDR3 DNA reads TGTGCCAGCAGTAGGGAGCGGAGCTCCTACGAGCAGTACTTC.